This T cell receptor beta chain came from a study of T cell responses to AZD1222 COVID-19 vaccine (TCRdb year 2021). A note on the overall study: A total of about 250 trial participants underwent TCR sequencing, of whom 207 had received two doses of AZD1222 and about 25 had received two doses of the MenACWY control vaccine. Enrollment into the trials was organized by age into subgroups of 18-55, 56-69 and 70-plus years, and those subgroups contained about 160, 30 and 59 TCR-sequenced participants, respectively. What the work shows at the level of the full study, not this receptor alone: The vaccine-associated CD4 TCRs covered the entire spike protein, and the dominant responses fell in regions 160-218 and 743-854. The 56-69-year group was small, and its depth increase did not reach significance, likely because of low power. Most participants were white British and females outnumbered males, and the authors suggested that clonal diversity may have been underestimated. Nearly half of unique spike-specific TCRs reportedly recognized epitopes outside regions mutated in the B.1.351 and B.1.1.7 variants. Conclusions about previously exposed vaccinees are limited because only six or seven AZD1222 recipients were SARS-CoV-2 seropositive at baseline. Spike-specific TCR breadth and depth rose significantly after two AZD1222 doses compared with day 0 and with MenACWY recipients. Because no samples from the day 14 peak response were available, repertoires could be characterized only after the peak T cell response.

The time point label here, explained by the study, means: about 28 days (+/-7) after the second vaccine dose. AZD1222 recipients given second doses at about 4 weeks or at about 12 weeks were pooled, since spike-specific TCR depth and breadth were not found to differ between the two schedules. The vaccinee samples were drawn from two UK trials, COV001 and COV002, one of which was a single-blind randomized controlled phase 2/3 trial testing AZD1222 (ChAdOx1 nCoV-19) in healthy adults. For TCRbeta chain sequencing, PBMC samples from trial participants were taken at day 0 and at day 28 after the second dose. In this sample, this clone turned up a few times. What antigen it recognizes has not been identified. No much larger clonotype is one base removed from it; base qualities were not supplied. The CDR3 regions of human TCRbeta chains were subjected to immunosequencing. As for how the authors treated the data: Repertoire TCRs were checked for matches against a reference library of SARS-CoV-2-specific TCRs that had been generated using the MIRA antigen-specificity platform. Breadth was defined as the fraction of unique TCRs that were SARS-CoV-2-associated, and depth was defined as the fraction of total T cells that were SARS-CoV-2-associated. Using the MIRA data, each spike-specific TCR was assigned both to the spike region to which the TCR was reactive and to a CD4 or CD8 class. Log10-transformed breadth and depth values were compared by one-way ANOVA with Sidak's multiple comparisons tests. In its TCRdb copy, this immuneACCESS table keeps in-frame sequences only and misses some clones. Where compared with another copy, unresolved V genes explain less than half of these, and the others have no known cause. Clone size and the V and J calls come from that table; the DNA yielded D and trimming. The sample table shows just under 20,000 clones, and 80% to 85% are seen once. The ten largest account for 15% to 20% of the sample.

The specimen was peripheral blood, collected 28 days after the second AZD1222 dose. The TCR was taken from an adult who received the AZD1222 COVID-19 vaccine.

The nucleotides are TGTGCCAGCAGCTTACCCTTGAGCGGGAGTCCGTCCTACGAGCAGTACTTC. This codes for CASSLPLSGSPSYEQYF. This receptor chain uses TRBV7-8 and TRBJ2-7, with 8 bases matching TRBD2. The cysteine opens and the phenylalanine closes a CDR3 of 17 amino acids. Only the CDR3 DNA is retained, 51 bases long and in frame from the first base. Clipping removes 2 bases from V and 1 base from J, with 10 as the unmatched junction base count. CDR1 and CDR2, looked up from the germline V gene, are SGHVS and FQNEAQ.